Listed below are T cell receptor beta chains from one sample, sequenced in a study of T-cell memory formation after mild COVID-19. From the 5' RACE reads, TCRdb called clonotypes with MiXCR, one entry per CDR3 protein. The repertoire includes roughly 550,000 distinct CDR3 sequences, about 20% of them detected once, and around an eighth sits in the top ten. Sample: PBMCs or a T cell subset sorted from them (not recorded which). These receptors were obtained from an adult woman who had mild COVID-19 (a few samples of this study predate the infection). Cell type and time point are not known. Both conserved end residues are part of each CDR3. D genes are given only for firm matches. Some rows have no size entry. The others give once, few or many, or a class for an expanded clone.

few | TRBJ2-3 | TRBV4-1 | TRBD2 | TGCGCCAGCAGCTTTACGGGGGGGCACACAGATACGCAGTATTTT | CASSFTGGHTDTQYF
many | TRBJ1-1 | TRBV4-1 | - | TGCGCCAGCAGCCAGGGGCTGGACACTGAAGCTTTCTTT | CASSQGLDTEAFF
few | TRBJ2-7 | TRBV3-1 | - | TGTGCCAGCAGCCCGGGGGTGACAGGGAGGTACTACGAGCAGTACTTC | CASSPGVTGRYYEQYF
few | TRBJ1-3 | TRBV12-3/TRBV12-4 | - | TGTGCCAGCAGTCTCGGATCCCCGGGACCGCAGTCAGGGACCATATATTTT | CASSLGSPGPQSGTIYF
- | TRBJ2-3 | TRBV19 | TRBD1 | TGTGCCAGTAGTATTCCTGGGACAGGGACGGCAGATACGCAGTATTTT | CASSIPGTGTADTQYF
few | TRBJ2-6 | TRBV5-1 | - | TGCGCCAGCAGCCCTGACAGGTCTGGGGCCAACGTCCTGACTTTC | CASSPDRSGANVLTF
- | TRBJ2-1 | TRBV29-1 | - | TGCAGCGTAAGGCCGATTTCGTACAATGAGCAGTTCTTC | CSVRPISYNEQFF
few | TRBJ2-7 | TRBV3-1 | TRBD2 | TGTGCCAGCAGCCAATACGGGGGGGAGTTTGAGCAGTACTTC | CASSQYGGEFEQYF
many | TRBJ2-1 | TRBV7-3 | TRBD2 | TGTGCCAGCAGCTCCCCACCGGGACTAGCGGGGGGGCGGGTATCCAATGAGCAGTTCTTC | CASSSPPGLAGGRVSNEQFF
- | TRBJ1-2 | TRBV25-1 | - | TGTGCCAGCAGTCTCCACGGAGGAGGGGTGAATGGCTACACCTTC | CASSLHGGGVNGYTF
few | TRBJ2-1 | TRBV12-3/TRBV12-4 | TRBD2 | TGTGCCAGCAGACGAATGGGCGGGAGGGACTACAATGAGCAGTTCTTC | CASRRMGGRDYNEQFF
few | TRBJ2-2 | TRBV18 | - | TGTGCCAGCTCACCTCAGACAGGTGGAAACACCGGGGAGCTGTTTTTT | CASSPQTGGNTGELFF
- | TRBJ2-1 | TRBV6-5 | TRBD2 | TGTGCCAGCGGCCTACGGGGGGGTATAGGAAATGAGCAGTTCTTC | CASGLRGGIGNEQFF
few | TRBJ2-7 | TRBV12-3/TRBV12-4 | TRBD2 | TGTGCCAGCAGCCCGGGACTAGGGGTTGACGAGCAGTACTTC | CASSPGLGVDEQYF
once | TRBJ2-3 | TRBV6-6 | - | TGTGCCAGCATCTTGTATCAATCAGATACGCAGTATTTT | CASILYQSDTQYF
few | TRBJ2-1 | TRBV2 | TRBD1 | TGTGCCAGCGGGTGGGACAGGGGGGATAATGAGCAGTTCTTC | CASGWDRGDNEQFF
- | TRBJ2-1 | TRBV4-3 | TRBD2 | TGCGCCAGCAGCCCGGAGCGGGGGGTTAGCGGGAGAGGGGCTGAGCAGTTCTTC | CASSPERGVSGRGAEQFF